This T cell receptor (beta chain) was identified in a study of vaccination and CD4 T cells after COVID-19. Looked up from germline, CDR1 is SGHVS and CDR2 is FQNEAQ. Trimming removed 6 bases at V and 4 bases at J, with 12 bases between. The CDR3 runs 13 residues. As for this clonotype: The antigen remains undetermined.

Treatment: 10-day PBMC culture with coronavirus spike peptide pools or control peptides (ViraFEST assay). Sequence data for DNA of cultured CD4+ T cells were generated by the Oncomine TCR Beta short-read assay. TCRdb ran MiXCR on the PCR reads and lists one entry per CDR3 protein. The sample lists around 17,000 distinct CDR3 sequences; 70% to 75% were seen once. The sequenced material came from CD4+ T cells from blood, cultured in vitro. J is TRBJ1-1 and V is TRBV7-8, with D perhaps TRBD1 (6 bases). The TCR sequence derives from a human donor who had recovered from COVID-19. CDR3 in amino acids: CASRSFRGTEAFF. The DNA for the CDR3 is TGTGCCAGCAGATCCTTCAGGGGCACTGAAGCTTTCTTT. Based on the CDR3 plus reference TRBV7-8 and TRBJ1-1, the full variable domain is GAGVSQSPRYKVAKRGQDVALRCDPISGHVSLFWYQQALGQGPEFLTYFQNEAQLDKSGLPSDRFFAERPEGSVSTLKIQRTQQEDSAVYLCASRSFRGTEAFFGQGTRLTVV.